A few counts support the clone carrying this T cell receptor beta chain. Its specificity is not known. The record originates from a study of CD8 T cells in ankylosing spondylitis. Overall study findings and caveats: Reported data indicate significant enrichment of disease-linked clones within matched ankylosing spondylitis synovial fluid.

Researchers built TCR beta libraries using quantitative 5'-RACE with molecular barcodes. TCRdb fed the 5' RACE reads into MiXCR, producing one record per CDR3 protein. The table shows about 340,000 distinct CDR3 sequences, with roughly 14% occurring only once. V gave up 3 bases and J gave up 0 bases, with 9 bases separating them. This CDR3 spans 15 amino acids. The material sequenced was blood, either unsorted or a sorted T cell fraction (not recorded which). The clonotype was recovered from a male donor with ankylosing spondylitis or in good health (not recorded which). The gene calls are TRBV12-3 or TRBV12-4 and TRBJ1-5; D perhaps matches TRBD1 (5 bases). The CDR3 DNA sequence: TGTGCCAGCAGTTTTGACAGACTTAGCAATCAGCCCCAGCATTTT. Its protein is CASSFDRLSNQPQHF.